Below, 12 T cell receptor beta chains from the same sample are listed, as sequenced in a study of T cells in Graves' hyperthyroidism and ophthalmopathy. Amplified TCR beta CDR3 regions came from RNA transcripts. The HTBI primer set drove a first-round RT-PCR of the TCR CDR3. TCRdb fed the multiplex PCR reads into MiXCR, producing one record per CDR3 protein. Found here are some 560,000 distinct CDR3 sequences, 15% to 17% of them singletons; the top ten hold about 7%. Sequenced sample: blood. These receptors were obtained from a woman in her thirties with Graves' hyperthyroidism.

This clonotype has a count of ten or more. V usage is TRBV5-1 and J usage is TRBJ2-3; D is uncertain. The V gene lost 5 bases and the J gene lost 0 bases, with 10 bases spanning the gap. Germline CDR1 reads SGHRS; CDR2 reads YFSETQ. The CDR3 sequence is 14 residues long. The CDR3 nucleotides read TGCGCCAGCAGGGGAACAACTAGCACAGATACGCAGTATTTT. It codes for CASRGTTSTDTQYF.

The gene calls are TRBV5-6 and TRBJ1-1; tentatively, D is TRBD1 (5 bases). From germline, CDR1 is SGHDT and CDR2 YYEEEE. The CDR3 covers 13 residues. V lost 7 bases and J 4 bases, leaving 14 bases between the germline ends. CDR3 in amino acids: CASGPTGRTEAFF. The CDR3 bases are TGTGCCAGCGGCCCTACAGGACGCACTGAAGCTTTCTTT.

The chain couples TRBV18 to TRBJ2-5, with D possibly matching TRBD1 (6 bases). Germline CDR1 is KGHSH and CDR2 is LQKENI. The CDR3 contains 12 residues. Deletions cut 2 bases from V and 13 bases from J, with 14 bases between. CDR3 loop: CASSPVDRLPYF. Here the CDR3 DNA reads TGTGCCAGCTCACCAGTCGACAGGCTCCCGTACTTC.

Many counts were recorded for this clonotype. The gene calls are TRBV4-3 and TRBJ1-1, with 7 bases lining up with TRBD1. J lost 1 base, V lost 1 base, and 3 bases had no gene match. Germline V CDR1 and CDR2: LGHNA, YSLEER. The CDR3 sequence is 15 residues long. For the CDR3, the DNA is TGCGCCAGCAGCCAAGCAGGGGGATCGAACACTGAAGCTTTCTTT. Residues: CASSQAGGSNTEAFF.

This clonotype appeared many times. This chain joins TRBV20-1 and TRBJ2-3, with TRBD2 matching over 11 bases. Germline V gene lookup returns CDR1 DFQATT and CDR2 SNEGSKA (reference sequence). The CDR3 is made up of 15 amino acids. V trimming: 3 bases; J trimming: 5 bases; junction bases outside the gene matches: 7. CDR3 DNA: TGCAGTGCTAGGCCCACTAGCGGGGGTGGAGATACGCAGTATTTT. Encoded protein: CSARPTSGGGDTQYF.

Remarks on this clonotype: Mismatch with germline at one junction end may stem from a read error. The V gene is TRBV6-2 or TRBV6-3, the J gene TRBJ2-1; a weak D match, TRBD2 (6 bases). The CDR3 has 13 residues. Germline-derived CDR1 and CDR2 are MNHEY and SVGEGT. The chain's CDR3 is CASRYSGLSNLFF. The CDR3 coding sequence is TGTGCCAGCCGTTACTCGGGACTTAGCAATCTGTTCTTC.

This clonotype was seen at least ten times. V usage is TRBV20-1 and J usage is TRBJ2-7; 7 bases match TRBD2. This CDR3 has 16 amino acids. Germline V gives CDR1 DFQATT, CDR2 SNEGSKA (reference sequence). The V segment lost 0 bases and the J segment 6 bases; nucleotides outside the gene matches: 14. DNA for the CDR3: TGCAGTGCTAGAGATGATGCGGGAGTCCTCTCTGTCGAGCAGTACTTC. This codes for CSARDDAGVLSVEQYF.

This clonotype appeared a few times. The V call is TRBV24-1, the J call TRBJ1-2; 9 bases agree with TRBD1. Germline trimming cut 3 bases from V and 5 bases from J; bases unmatched to any gene: 6. There are 15 residues in the CDR3. In germline, CDR1 is KGHDR, CDR2 SFDVKD. The CDR3 is CATSDTDRGAYGYTF. The CDR3 DNA follows: TGTGCCACCAGTGATACGGACAGGGGAGCTTATGGCTACACCTTC.

This clonotype was counted many times. This sequence joins TRBV2 and TRBJ1-1, with D unclear. Germline V gene data show CDR1 as SNHLY and CDR2 as FYNNEI. V gave up 2 bases and J gave up 10 bases, with 26 bases separating them. This CDR3 is 17 amino acids long. The CDR3 sequence is CASSERAASRSPLGAFF. CDR3 DNA sequence: TGTGCCAGCAGTGAAAGGGCAGCCTCCCGATCGCCGCTAGGAGCTTTCTTT. The full variable domain, its missing parts supplied by reference TRBV2 and TRBJ1-1, is EPEVTQTPSHQVTQMGQEVILRCVPISNHLYFYWYRQILGQKVEFLVSFYNNEISEKSEIFDDQFSVERPDGSNFTLKIRSTKLEDSAMYFCASSERAASRSPLGAFFGQGTRLTVV.

This clonotype was found many times. This rearrangement joins TRBV20-1 to TRBJ1-5, with a possible D match to TRBD1 (5 bases). The V end lost 1 base, the J end lost 4 bases, and 11 bases lay between the germline ends. This CDR3 has 14 amino acids. From germline, CDR1 is DFQATT and CDR2 SNEGSKA (reference sequence). In DNA form, the CDR3 reads TGCAGTGCTAGAGGCAGGGATGAGAATCAGCCCCAGCATTTT. This sequence encodes CSARGRDENQPQHF.

This clonotype has only a few counts. The V gene is TRBV7-9, the J gene TRBJ1-1; the D is unclear. Trimming shortened V by 4 bases and J by 1 base, and 13 bases separated the two germline ends. The CDR3 is 15 amino acids. Germline V CDR1 and CDR2: SEHNR, FQNEAQ (reference sequence). CDR3 bases: TGTGCCAGCAGCTCCGTTGAGGCGACGAACACTGAAGCTTTCTTT. Amino acids: CASSSVEATNTEAFF.

This chain's CDR3 is CASSLWEHQGGSYEQYF. CDR3 sequence (DNA): TGTGCCAGCAGCTTGTGGGAACACCAGGGAGGGTCCTACGAGCAGTACTTC. This chain connects TRBV3-1 to TRBJ2-7; 7 bases are a match to TRBD2. The CDR3 spans 17 residues. In germline, CDR1 is LGHDT, CDR2 YNNKEL (reference sequence). J lost 1 base, V lost 5 bases, and 14 bases had no gene match.